This is a list of T cell receptor beta chains from one sample in a study of cytotoxic CD8 clonotypes in ibrutinib-treated CLL. Generated by immunoSEQ multiplex PCR, the TCRdb table keeps only in-frame clones and is missing some. The table lists some 200,000 clones, 70% of them singletons, with 5.9% in the top ten. The specimen was PBMCs, collected after 12 months of ibrutinib treatment. The receptor source for this set is a human donor with chronic lymphocytic leukemia. CDR3s include the opening cysteine and the closing phenylalanine or tryptophan. Each record gives: D gene, J gene, V gene, CDR3 length, clone size, CDR3 protein, CDR3 DNA. D genes are given only for firm matches. Rows give clone size only sometimes, using once, few, many, or a class for an expanded clone.

d_gene: -; j_gene: TRBJ2-1; v_gene: TRBV4-2; len: 12; abundance: -; CDR3aa: CASSQESQEQFF; CDR3nt: TGTGCCAGCAGCCAAGAGAGTCAGGAGCAGTTCTTC
d_gene: TRBD2; j_gene: TRBJ2-1; v_gene: TRBV5-4; len: 16; abundance: -; CDR3aa: CASSQGREVAYNEQFF; CDR3nt: TGTGCCAGCAGCCAAGGTCGGGAGGTGGCCTACAATGAGCAGTTCTTC
d_gene: -; j_gene: TRBJ2-3; v_gene: TRBV2; len: 12; abundance: few; CDR3aa: CVRKLGGDTQYF; CDR3nt: TGTGTTAGAAAATTAGGGGGAGATACGCAGTATTTT
d_gene: -; j_gene: TRBJ1-1; v_gene: TRBV28; len: 15; abundance: -; CDR3aa: CASSPAAAGALEAFF; CDR3nt: TGTGCCAGCAGCCCGGCAGCCGCAGGGGCTCTTGAAGCTTTCTTT
d_gene: -; j_gene: TRBJ1-4; v_gene: TRBV6-5; len: 13; abundance: once; CDR3aa: CASSYASNEKLFF; CDR3nt: TGTGCCAGCAGTTACGCCTCTAATGAAAAACTGTTTTTT
d_gene: -; j_gene: TRBJ1-1; v_gene: TRBV5-6; len: 15; abundance: -; CDR3aa: CASSLGIGAFVGAFF; CDR3nt: TGTGCCAGCAGCTTAGGTATAGGGGCCTTCGTGGGAGCTTTCTTT
d_gene: TRBD2; j_gene: TRBJ2-3; v_gene: TRBV29-1; len: 14; abundance: -; CDR3aa: CSVVLAGGADTQYF; CDR3nt: TGCAGCGTGGTTCTAGCGGGAGGGGCAGATACGCAGTATTTT
d_gene: TRBD2; j_gene: TRBJ2-1; v_gene: TRBV7-3; len: 19; abundance: -; CDR3aa: CASSLDSGTSGRRGNEQFF; CDR3nt: TGTGCCAGCAGCTTAGACTCCGGGACTAGCGGGAGGAGGGGCAATGAGCAGTTCTTC
d_gene: -; j_gene: TRBJ2-7; v_gene: TRBV30; len: 13; abundance: -; CDR3aa: CAWNDGLFYEQYF; CDR3nt: TGTGCCTGGAATGACGGACTTTTCTACGAGCAGTACTTC
d_gene: -; j_gene: TRBJ1-3; v_gene: TRBV6-1; len: 16; abundance: -; CDR3aa: CASSEFPGGSGNTIYF; CDR3nt: TGTGCCAGCAGTGAATTTCCGGGTGGCTCTGGAAACACCATATATTTT
d_gene: TRBD1; j_gene: TRBJ1-2; v_gene: TRBV4-2; len: 16; abundance: -; CDR3aa: CASSLAGDRSNYGYTF; CDR3nt: TGTGCCAGCAGCCTCGCGGGGGACAGGAGTAACTATGGCTACACCTTC
d_gene: TRBD1; j_gene: TRBJ2-3; v_gene: TRBV7-9; len: 15; abundance: -; CDR3aa: CASSLGDRVEDTQYF; CDR3nt: TGTGCCAGCAGCTTGGGGGACAGGGTCGAAGATACGCAGTATTTT
d_gene: -; j_gene: TRBJ2-7; v_gene: TRBV1; len: 18; abundance: few; CDR3aa: CTSSQGSLFGASSYEQYF; CDR3nt: TGCACCAGCAGCCAAGGAAGTTTGTTCGGGGCCTCCTCCTACGAGCAGTACTTC
d_gene: TRBD2; j_gene: TRBJ2-2; v_gene: TRBV6-5; len: 16; abundance: few; CDR3aa: CASSYAAGANTGELFF; CDR3nt: TGTGCCAGCAGTTACGCAGCGGGAGCGAACACCGGGGAGCTGTTTTTT
d_gene: -; j_gene: TRBJ1-5; v_gene: TRBV18; len: 13; abundance: -; CDR3aa: CASSPEQDQSQHF; CDR3nt: TGTGCCAGCTCACCGGAACAGGATCAGTCCCAGCATTTT
d_gene: TRBD1; j_gene: TRBJ2-7; v_gene: TRBV7-3; len: 14; abundance: once; CDR3aa: CASSLHPGTGEQYF; CDR3nt: TGTGCCAGCAGCTTACACCCAGGGACAGGGGAACAGTACTTC
d_gene: -; j_gene: TRBJ2-5; v_gene: TRBV29-1; len: 14; abundance: few; CDR3aa: CSVEDGPPRETQYF; CDR3nt: TGCAGCGTTGAAGATGGGCCCCCCCGGGAGACCCAGTACTTC
d_gene: -; j_gene: TRBJ2-5; v_gene: TRBV2; len: 13; abundance: -; CDR3aa: CASSADSKETQYF; CDR3nt: TGTGCCAGCAGCGCGGACTCGAAAGAGACCCAGTACTTC
d_gene: TRBD1; j_gene: TRBJ1-2; v_gene: TRBV4-1; len: 17; abundance: -; CDR3aa: CASSQGGGTGNHYGYTF; CDR3nt: TGCGCCAGCAGCCAAGGCGGGGGGACAGGGAACCACTATGGCTACACCTTC
d_gene: TRBD1; j_gene: TRBJ2-3; v_gene: TRBV29-1; len: 13; abundance: -; CDR3aa: CSVEKDRADTQYF; CDR3nt: TGCAGCGTTGAGAAAGACAGGGCAGATACGCAGTATTTT
d_gene: -; j_gene: TRBJ1-2; v_gene: TRBV18; len: 15; abundance: -; CDR3aa: CASSPGVEGLSGYTF; CDR3nt: TGTGCCAGCTCACCAGGGGTGGAAGGTTTGTCGGGCTACACCTTC
d_gene: -; j_gene: TRBJ1-4; v_gene: TRBV7-9; len: 13; abundance: few; CDR3aa: CASSLLTNEKLFF; CDR3nt: TGTGCCAGCAGCTTACTTACTAATGAAAAACTGTTTTTT
d_gene: -; j_gene: TRBJ2-7; v_gene: TRBV5-1; len: 14; abundance: -; CDR3aa: CASSLSGSSYEQYF; CDR3nt: TGCGCCAGCAGCTTGTCCGGCAGCTCCTACGAGCAGTACTTC
d_gene: TRBD2; j_gene: TRBJ2-2; v_gene: TRBV4-1; len: 20; abundance: -; CDR3aa: CASSQEASRLAGTRIGELFF; CDR3nt: TGCGCCAGCAGCCAAGAGGCATCGAGGCTAGCGGGAACTCGCATCGGGGAGCTGTTTTTT
d_gene: -; j_gene: TRBJ2-5; v_gene: TRBV7-7; len: 13; abundance: -; CDR3aa: CASSSGLWETQYF; CDR3nt: TGTGCTAGCAGCTCTGGACTATGGGAGACCCAGTACTTC
d_gene: -; j_gene: TRBJ1-3; v_gene: TRBV6-5; len: 14; abundance: -; CDR3aa: CASSYRISGNTIYF; CDR3nt: TGTGCCAGCAGTTACCGGATCTCTGGAAACACCATATATTTT
d_gene: -; j_gene: TRBJ1-2; v_gene: TRBV15; len: 15; abundance: few; CDR3aa: CATSRDRGTNYGYTF; CDR3nt: TGTGCCACCAGCAGAGATCGGGGGACCAACTATGGCTACACCTTC
d_gene: TRBD1; j_gene: TRBJ1-2; v_gene: TRBV6-1; len: 14; abundance: once; CDR3aa: CASSVRQGDYGYTF; CDR3nt: TGTGCCAGCAGTGTTCGACAGGGGGACTATGGCTACACCTTC
d_gene: -; j_gene: TRBJ2-4; v_gene: TRBV4-3; len: 15; abundance: -; CDR3aa: CASSQEGDRANIQYF; CDR3nt: TGCGCCAGCAGCCAAGAGGGGGATAGGGCCAACATTCAGTACTTC
d_gene: -; j_gene: TRBJ1-2; v_gene: TRBV2; len: 14; abundance: -; CDR3aa: CASSADDINYGYTF; CDR3nt: TGTGCCAGCAGCGCCGACGACATTAACTATGGCTACACCTTC
d_gene: -; j_gene: TRBJ1-1; v_gene: TRBV7-8; len: 15; abundance: -; CDR3aa: CASSRGPGMNTEAFF; CDR3nt: TGTGCCAGCAGCCGAGGGCCAGGGATGAACACTGAAGCTTTCTTT
d_gene: -; j_gene: TRBJ1-3; v_gene: TRBV30; len: 14; abundance: few; CDR3aa: CAWSLSYSGNTIYF; CDR3nt: TGTGCCTGGAGTTTAAGTTACTCTGGAAACACCATATATTTT
d_gene: -; j_gene: TRBJ1-5; v_gene: TRBV6-1; len: 15; abundance: -; CDR3aa: CASSLAPVSNQPQHF; CDR3nt: TGTGCCAGCAGCCTAGCCCCCGTTAGCAATCAGCCCCAGCATTTT
d_gene: -; j_gene: TRBJ1-5; v_gene: TRBV19; len: 18; abundance: -; CDR3aa: CASSMLARGSQSNQPQHF; CDR3nt: TGTGCCAGTAGTATGCTTGCCAGGGGAAGCCAGTCCAATCAGCCCCAGCATTTT
d_gene: TRBD1; j_gene: TRBJ2-7; v_gene: TRBV5-6; len: 13; abundance: once; CDR3aa: CASSYDRGSEQYF; CDR3nt: TGTGCCAGCAGCTACGACAGGGGCTCGGAGCAGTACTTC